Below are 20 T cell receptor beta chains sequenced from a single sample in a study of blood T cell repertoires in COVID-19. Using immunoSEQ multiplex PCR, the repertoire was profiled, and TCRdb retains in-frame clones only, with some absent. The repertoire holds roughly 100,000 clones, with 87% as singletons. Sequencing used peripheral blood. The receptors stem from a man aged 50 or older in a cohort sampled during active COVID-19.

This sequence joins TRBV7-9 and TRBJ2-5, with TRBD1 matching 9 bases. The length of the CDR3 is 14 residues. Germline loops: CDR1 SEHNR, CDR2 FQNEAQ (reference sequence). The junction had 0 bases not matched to a gene; V was cut back by 0 bases and J by 4 bases. CDR3 amino acids: CASSLATGGETQYF. The CDR3 nucleotides are TGTGCCAGCAGCTTAGCGACAGGGGGAGAGACCCAGTACTTC.

The genes are TRBV18 and TRBJ1-3; D might be TRBD1 (6 bases). CDR1 is KGHSH and CDR2 is LQKENI in the germline V gene. This CDR3 has 15 residues. Trimming pared 9 bases from V and 0 bases from J, leaving 15 bases between. The CDR3 DNA follows: TGTGCCAGTTCCGGTGACAGGAGCTCTGGAAACACCATATATTTT. It encodes CASSGDRSSGNTIYF.

This chain connects TRBV18 to TRBJ2-7; no firm D call. The CDR3 covers 12 residues. Germline V gives CDR1 KGHSH, CDR2 LQKENI. Trimming removed 2 bases from V and 7 bases from J, with 9 bases in between. CDR3 nucleotide sequence: TGTGCCAGCTCACCAAACAGAGAGGAGCAGTACTTC. It codes for CASSPNREEQYF.

This chain joins TRBV5-1 and TRBJ2-3; 9 bases line up with TRBD1. This CDR3 has 17 residues. CDR1 and CDR2 (germline): SGHRS, YFSETQ. Trimming removed 7 bases from V and 0 bases from J; junction bases left unmatched: 12. The CDR3 spells CASSGTGLGVSTDTQYF. CDR3 sequence (DNA): TGCGCCAGCTCCGGGACAGGGTTGGGGGTAAGCACAGATACGCAGTATTTT.

The chain employs TRBV6-5 and TRBJ1-2; 7 bases agree with TRBD1. Germline lookup yields CDR1 MNHEY and CDR2 SVGAGI. The CDR3 is 14 amino acids. Trimming at V came to 2 bases and at J to 4 bases, leaving 4 bases not matched to a gene. The CDR3, as DNA: TGTGCCAGCAGTTACGCGGGACAGATCTATGGCTACACCTTC. Translated, it gives CASSYAGQIYGYTF.

This clone was counted between two and nine times. V and J are TRBV11-2 and TRBJ1-5; D not resolved. This CDR3 is 14 amino acids long. V lost 0 bases to trimming and J lost 3 bases, with 6 bases between them. CDR1 is SGHAT, CDR2 FQNNGV, per germline. The CDR3, as DNA: TGTGCCAGCAGCTTAGAGAGGAACAATCAGCCCCAGCATTTT. Its translation: CASSLERNNQPQHF.

This clone was counted only a few times. The chain recombines TRBV9 with TRBJ2-2, with a possible D match to TRBD1 (5 bases). Trimming stripped 1 base from V and 2 bases from J, with 6 bases between. This CDR3 contains 14 residues. Germline V gives CDR1 SGDLS, CDR2 YYNGEE. CDR3 in DNA: TGTGCCAGCAGCGTAACAGGTAACACCGGGGAGCTGTTTTTT. Its translation: CASSVTGNTGELFF.

V and J are TRBV7-9 and TRBJ2-3; 12 bases fit TRBD1. From germline, CDR1 is SEHNR and CDR2 FQNEAQ (reference sequence). This CDR3 has 14 residues. After removal of 5 bases from V and 8 bases from J, the junction contained 5 bases not matched to a gene. The CDR3 region is CASSRGTGGGTQYF. The CDR3 bases are TGTGCCAGCAGCCGCGGGACAGGGGGCGGTACGCAGTATTTT.

The genes are TRBV19 and TRBJ2-7; possibly TRBD1 for D (6 bases). The CDR3 has 12 residues. Trimming took 10 bases from V and 1 from J, leaving 11 bases between them. CDR1 LNHDA and CDR2 SQIVND come from the germline V gene (reference sequence). This chain's CDR3 is CATRGGSYEQYF. As DNA, the CDR3 is TGTGCCACCCGAGGGGGATCCTACGAGCAGTACTTC.

This chain joins TRBV6-1 and TRBJ1-1; D is ambiguous. The CDR3 contains 12 residues. V shed 1 base and J shed 8 bases, with 8 bases lying between them. CDR1 MNHNS and CDR2 SASEGT come from the germline V gene. CDR3 sequence (DNA): TGTGCCAGCAGTGAAGTCACAGAAGAAGCTTTCTTT. Amino acids: CASSEVTEEAFF.

This chain connects TRBV7-2 to TRBJ1-5; 8 nucleotides agree with TRBD1. Germline loops: CDR1 SGHTA, CDR2 FQGNSA. After removal of 4 bases from V and 0 bases from J, the junction contained 14 bases not matched to a gene. This CDR3 comprises 19 residues. In DNA, the CDR3 is TGTGCCAGCAGCTCAGATCCGGGACAGGCGACTTATAGCAATCAGCCCCAGCATTTT. Protein product: CASSSDPGQATYSNQPQHF.

The gene calls are TRBV4-3 and TRBJ1-4; perhaps TRBD1 as D (6 bases). Per the germline V gene, CDR1 is LGHNA and CDR2 is YSLEER. CDR3 length: 15 residues. With 5 bases removed from V and 4 bases from J, the gap between germline ends came to 14 bases. The CDR3 DNA reads as TGCGCCAGCAGCGTACAGGGAGGGCATAATGAAAAACTGTTTTTT. Its translation is CASSVQGGHNEKLFF.

CDR3 DNA sequence: TGTGCCAGCAGTGAAGGACTAGCGGGGCAAGAGACCCAGTACTTC. Protein product: CASSEGLAGQETQYF. V gene TRBV6-1 combines with J gene TRBJ2-5; TRBD2 matches 11 bases. Germline V gene data show CDR1 as MNHNS and CDR2 as SASEGT. The CDR3 runs 15 residues. The junction had 0 bases not matched to a gene; V was cut back by 1 base and J by 2 bases.

The chain combines TRBV7-2 with TRBJ2-3, with 12 bases aligning to TRBD2. V lost 5 bases and J lost 4; bases outside the gene matches: 7. This CDR3 has 16 residues. Germline-derived CDR1 and CDR2 are SGHTA and FQGNSA. This CDR3 reads CASSVSSGGDPDTQYF. The CDR3 coding sequence is TGTGCCAGCAGCGTATCTAGCGGGGGGGACCCAGATACGCAGTATTTT. The complete variable domain, with remaining parts taken from reference TRBV7-2 and TRBJ2-3, reads GAGVSQSPSNKVTEKGKDVELRCDPISGHTALYWYRQSLGQGLEFLIYFQGNSAPDKSGLPSDRFSAERTGGSVSTLTIQRTQQEDSAVYLCASSVSSGGDPDTQYFGPGTRLTVL.

V and J are TRBV7-8 and TRBJ1-3; D is ambiguous. Looked up from germline, CDR1 is SGHVS and CDR2 is FQNEAQ. The CDR3 extends over 17 amino acids. V shed 3 bases and J shed 0 bases, with 15 bases lying between them. The CDR3 coding sequence is TGTGCCAGCAGCTTTAGAGGCGAGACTGTCTCTGGAAACACCATATATTTT. The encoded protein is CASSFRGETVSGNTIYF.

The rearrangement links TRBV4-1 to TRBJ1-1, with 7 nucleotides matching TRBD1. The CDR3 is 15 residues long. V was pared by 0 bases and J by 10 bases, with 11 bases of the junction left unmatched. The germline gives CDR1 MGHRA, CDR2 YSYEKL. DNA of the CDR3: TGCGCCAGCAGCCAAGAGGGTAGGGGGCGAAAGTCAGCTTTCTTT. Translating it yields CASSQEGRGRKSAFF.

This chain uses TRBV2 with TRBJ2-2, with D perhaps matching TRBD2 (6 bases). The CDR3 length is 15 residues. Trimming shortened V by 4 bases and J by 6 bases, and 15 bases separated the two germline ends. Germline CDR1 and CDR2: SNHLY and FYNNEI. CDR3 protein: CASSVGTAGAGELFF. DNA for the CDR3: TGTGCCAGCAGTGTAGGGACTGCAGGCGCCGGGGAGCTGTTTTTT.

The chain has TRBV5-1 and TRBJ2-2, with 10 bases identical to TRBD1. CDR1 SGHRS and CDR2 YFSETQ come from the germline V gene. V gave up 3 bases and J gave up 7 bases; unmatched junction bases: 9. CDR3 size: 16 residues. In nucleotides, the CDR3 is TGCGCCAGCAGCTATCAGGGGACAGGGGCTGGCGGGGAGCTGTTTTTT. This translates into CASSYQGTGAGGELFF.

The chain has TRBV6-1 and TRBJ2-3; 8 nucleotides agree with TRBD2. Germline CDR1 and CDR2: MNHNS and SASEGT. The V segment lost 0 bases and the J segment 2 bases; nucleotides outside the gene matches: 10. The CDR3 runs 18 residues. In DNA form, the CDR3 reads TGTGCCAGCAGTGAAGCGCTCGGACGGGGGGGAATCACAGATACGCAGTATTTT. Residues: CASSEALGRGGITDTQYF.

The V call is TRBV2, the J call TRBJ1-5; D gene ambiguous. The CDR3 spans 13 residues. Germline loops: CDR1 SNHLY, CDR2 FYNNEI. V was trimmed by 4 bases and J by 9 bases, leaving 13 bases between them. CDR3 residues: CASSAELVRPQHF. Written as DNA, the CDR3 is TGTGCCAGCAGTGCCGAGCTTGTGCGGCCCCAGCATTTT.